Listed below are T cell receptor beta chains from one sample, sequenced in a study of cytomegalovirus exposure and HLA in healthy donors. Measured with immunoSEQ multiplex PCR; TCRdb has only the in-frame clones, and not every one. The data show some 150,000 clones, less than 90% seen once. Source material: PBMCs. These receptors were taken from a man aged 40-49 years in good health and CMV-seronegative. The CDR3 runs from the conserved cysteine through the conserved F or W.

j_call	v_call	cdr3_aa
TRBJ2-1	TRBV7-9	CASSSTLAGAAYNEQFF
TRBJ2-7	TRBV11-2	CASSLEAGYSYEQYF
TRBJ2-1	TRBV5-1	CASSPLAGVNEQFF
TRBJ1-6	TRBV27	CASSLSTRFNSPLHF
TRBJ2-7	TRBV9	CASSPTTSPDYEQYF
TRBJ1-3	TRBV9	CASRDRFPFISGNTIYF
TRBJ2-7	TRBV29-1	CSVAPLGQGDEQYF
TRBJ2-1	TRBV2	CASSLAGGQGYNEQFF
TRBJ2-7	TRBV7-9	CASTPGQGLIYEQYF
TRBJ1-3	TRBV4-1	CASSQEGRGGNTIYF
TRBJ1-2	TRBV4-1	CASSQESSHGYTF
TRBJ1-5	TRBV4-1	CASSPLETTNQPQHF
TRBJ2-7	TRBV6-5	CASSYASGTYEQYF
TRBJ1-2	TRBV4-1	CASSLPTGPTHYGYTF
TRBJ1-2	TRBV28	CASSPSGSYGYTF
TRBJ2-1	TRBV5-1	CASSLRTGGSYNEQFF
TRBJ2-4	TRBV7-3	CASSRDSKNIQYF
TRBJ1-5	TRBV7-2	CASSPGEFWGQRSHQPQHF
TRBJ2-7	TRBV29-1	CSVVDRNSSYEQYF
TRBJ2-7	TRBV28	CASSTFSGGARYEQYF
TRBJ2-1	TRBV7-3	CASSLVLAAGGKQFF
TRBJ1-5	TRBV6-5	CASRRGQRDNQPQHF